This T cell receptor beta chain is drawn from a study of identical twins. Trimming took 3 bases from V and 7 from J; bases not matched to a gene: 6. This CDR3 is built from 14 residues. Germline CDR1 is MNHEY and CDR2 is SMNVEV (reference sequence). Study-level findings and limits: A lower insertion count was a feature of abundant cord blood beta clonotypes, with no such feature in memory repertoires. The authors noted that invariant MAIT and iNKT cells could partly confound zero-insertion analyses.

In the case of this clonotype: Its specificity is unknown.

Through template switching, a universal primer site was introduced, and the cDNA contained unique molecular identifiers. MiXCR, applied by TCRdb to the 5' RACE reads, yields one record per CDR3 protein. The sample lists about 660,000 distinct CDR3 sequences; around 8.3% were seen once. The same sample was also studied in work on yellow fever vaccine responses in identical twins.

This chain uses TRBV27 with TRBJ2-7; 10 nucleotides align to TRBD2. The sequence was obtained from a woman between 18 and 30 years old in good health. Sample: PBMCs. The CDR3 spells CASSFFGLADEQYF. The CDR3 DNA is TGTGCCAGCAGTTTTTTTGGACTAGCGGATGAGCAGTACTTC.